This is a list of T cell receptor beta chains from one sample in a study of PD-1 blockade in classical Hodgkin lymphoma. Libraries were prepared by immunoSEQ multiplex PCR; TCRdb keeps only in-frame clonotypes and omits some of them. Altogether over 30,000 clones are present, about nine tenths being singletons, with the ten largest covering less than 0.3%. Sequencing used CD4+ T cells from blood, obtained at baseline. All receptors come from a human donor with classical Hodgkin lymphoma. CDR3s include the opening cysteine and the closing phenylalanine or tryptophan. Each record gives: D gene, V gene, J gene, clone size, CDR3 protein, CDR3 DNA. The D gene is left open where the match is weak. Part of the rows lack a size; the others show once, few, many or a class for expanded clones.

>TRBD2|TRBV5-4|TRBJ2-5|once
CASSLGTSGLQETQYF
TGTGCCAGCAGCTTAGGGACTAGCGGCTTACAAGAGACCCAGTACTTC
>-|TRBV18|TRBJ1-5|once
CASSPAGTENQPQHF
TGTGCCAGCTCACCAGCGGGAACCGAAAATCAGCCCCAGCATTTT
>TRBD2|TRBV10-1|TRBJ2-2|once
CASSESGGVHTGELFF
TGCGCCAGCAGTGAGTCGGGGGGGGTTCACACCGGGGAGCTGTTTTTT
>TRBD2|TRBV6-5|TRBJ2-7|-
CASTPAGGYEQYF
TGTGCCAGCACCCCCGCGGGAGGTTACGAGCAGTACTTC
>-|TRBV30|TRBJ1-3|-
CAFSGAGNTIYF
TGTGCCTTTTCAGGGGCTGGAAACACCATATATTTT
>TRBD1|TRBV27|TRBJ1-1|-
CASSLSATIDRAVGAFF
TGTGCCAGCAGTTTATCAGCCACAATTGACAGGGCCGTGGGAGCTTTCTTT
>TRBD1|TRBV5-4|TRBJ2-6|-
CASSAGTGARGANVLTF
TGTGCCAGCAGCGCAGGGACAGGGGCGCGTGGGGCCAACGTCCTGACTTTC
>-|TRBV18|TRBJ2-7|-
CASSPGEGWNEQYF
TGTGCCAGCTCACCTGGCGAGGGCTGGAACGAGCAGTACTTC
>TRBD2|TRBV6-5|TRBJ2-1|-
CASRLAGGWGEQFF
TGTGCCAGCCGACTAGCGGGAGGCTGGGGTGAGCAGTTCTTC
>TRBD2|TRBV7-6|TRBJ2-7|-
CASSLTSGSGRYEQYF
TGTGCCAGCAGCTTAACTAGCGGGAGCGGAAGGTACGAGCAGTACTTC
>-|TRBV18|TRBJ2-5|-
CASSRTSYQETQYF
TGTGCCAGCTCAAGGACATCGTACCAAGAGACCCAGTACTTC
>-|TRBV11-3|TRBJ2-7|-
CASSLVPGPPVEQYF
TGTGCCAGCAGCTTAGTTCCGGGACCTCCAGTCGAGCAGTACTTC
>TRBD1|TRBV27|TRBJ1-2|-
CASSPLDRGRGYTF
TGTGCCAGCAGTCCCCTGGACAGGGGGCGCGGCTACACCTTC
>-|TRBV9|TRBJ1-1|-
CASSPRLGEGTEAFF
TGTGCCAGCAGCCCGAGGCTTGGGGAGGGTACTGAAGCTTTCTTT
>TRBD1|TRBV30|TRBJ1-1|-
CAWNPQGAGTEAFF
TGTGCCTGGAACCCCCAGGGGGCGGGCACTGAAGCTTTCTTT
>-|TRBV6-5|TRBJ2-7|-
CASSYPGAAGEQYF
TGTGCCAGCAGTTACCCGGGGGCCGCTGGCGAGCAGTACTTC
>-|TRBV27|TRBJ2-2|-
CASRDYRGELFF
TGTGCCAGCAGGGACTATAGAGGGGAGCTGTTTTTT
>TRBD2|TRBV27|TRBJ2-3|-
CASSLRTPLLAGGPKDTQYF
TGTGCCAGCAGTTTAAGGACCCCCCTTCTAGCGGGAGGGCCCAAAGATACGCAGTATTTT
>-|TRBV5-1|TRBJ2-3|-
CASSLIEAGVRTDTQYF
TGCGCCAGCAGCTTGATTGAGGCCGGAGTACGCACAGATACGCAGTATTTT
>-|TRBV10-3|TRBJ1-1|-
CAISESRGETEAFF
TGTGCCATCAGTGAGTCCAGGGGAGAAACTGAAGCTTTCTTT
>TRBD2|TRBV10-3|TRBJ2-7|-
CAISERLAGSYEQYF
TGTGCCATCAGTGAGCGGCTAGCGGGCTCCTACGAGCAGTACTTC
>-|TRBV6-5|TRBJ1-1|-
CASSYSRQMNTEAFF
TGTGCCAGCAGTTACTCGAGACAGATGAACACTGAAGCTTTCTTT
>TRBD2|TRBV5-1|TRBJ2-7|-
CASSFLAADSMIPYEQYF
TGCGCCAGCAGCTTCCTAGCGGCAGATTCAATGATTCCCTACGAGCAGTACTTC
>TRBD2|TRBV10-2|TRBJ2-2|-
CASTGGLAGETGELFF
TGCGCCAGCACCGGAGGACTAGCGGGAGAGACCGGGGAGCTGTTTTTT
>-|TRBV5-1|TRBJ2-7|once
CASSLTDSYEQYF
TGCGCCAGCAGCTTGACCGACAGCTACGAGCAGTACTTC
>-|TRBV19|TRBJ1-3|-
CASRDGAFVGDSGNTIYF
TGTGCCAGTAGGGACGGGGCCTTCGTGGGCGACTCTGGAAACACCATATATTTT
>TRBD1|TRBV19|TRBJ2-7|-
CASSMPGQGAGEQYF
TGTGCCAGTAGTATGCCGGGACAGGGGGCGGGGGAGCAGTACTTC
>-|TRBV28|TRBJ2-2|-
CASSLTGELFF
TGTGCCAGCAGTTTAACCGGGGAGCTGTTTTTT
>TRBD2|TRBV10-2|TRBJ2-1|-
CASSGPPGLAESRSYNEQFF
TGCGCCAGCAGTGGCCCCCCGGGACTAGCGGAGTCCCGCTCCTACAATGAGCAGTTCTTC
>-|TRBV20-1|TRBJ2-1|-
CSAFFTNEQFF
TGCAGTGCCTTCTTCACTAATGAGCAGTTCTTC
>-|TRBV7-9|TRBJ2-5|-
CASSQEYSETQYF
TGTGCCAGCAGCCAGGAGTATTCGGAGACCCAGTACTTC
>-|TRBV2|TRBJ1-5|-
CASSVSGAEPQHF
TGTGCCAGCAGTGTCTCAGGGGCAGAGCCCCAGCATTTT
>-|TRBV7-9|TRBJ1-2|-
CAPSGDTYTF
TGTGCCCCCAGCGGGGACACCTACACCTTC
>TRBD1|TRBV2|TRBJ2-1|once
CASSFEWTGGIGNERFF
TGTGCCAGCAGTTTCGAATGGACAGGGGGCATTGGGAATGAGCGGTTCTTC
>-|TRBV19|TRBJ1-5|-
CASSGRGRGNQPQHF
TGTGCCAGTAGTGGCAGGGGAAGGGGCAATCAGCCCCAGCATTTT